The rows below give T cell receptor beta chains drawn from one sample of a study of patients and donors after allogeneic stem cell transplantation. TCRdb re-called the RT-PCR reads through MiXCR, storing one row per CDR3 protein. In the table there are about 200,000 distinct CDR3 sequences, over 30% of which are singletons. Sequences were obtained from blood, either unsorted or a sorted T cell fraction (not recorded which). The source of these receptors is a human donor who was either an allogeneic HSCT recipient or a stem cell or donor lymphocyte infusion donor (not recorded which). It is not recorded whose cells these are; they may come from a transplant donor. Each CDR3 is given with its conserved first and last residue. Only part of the rows carry a size: once, few, many, or a class if the clone is expanded.

>.|TRBJ1-3|TRBV5-1
CASSLAGGLSGNTIYF
>.|TRBJ1-4|TRBV18
CASSPRTSEKLFF
>few|TRBJ2-2|TRBV5-4
CASSLRENTGELFF
>.|TRBJ1-1|TRBV27
CASSRQTGRGEAFF
>few|TRBJ1-2|TRBV6-5
CASRAGTVGYTF
>few|TRBJ2-6|TRBV7-9
CASSTAIGTGGLANVLTF
>few|TRBJ2-1|TRBV7-9
CASSSPLGVYNEQFF
>few|TRBJ1-5|TRBV4-1
CASSRTGGVRPQHF
>.|TRBJ2-5|TRBV10-3
CAISESIQGYGETQYF
>.|TRBJ2-1|TRBV27
CASSTSTVSSYNEQFF